A selection of T cell receptor beta chains follows, all from one sample in a study of blood T cell repertoires in COVID-19. Only in-frame clones appear in the TCRdb table, and some are missing; sequencing was by immunoSEQ multiplex PCR. The repertoire consists of 120,000 or so clones, with roughly 69% occurring once and the leading ten covering 2.2%. Sequencing used peripheral blood. The receptor source for this set is a woman in her seventies with acute or convalescent COVID-19. CDR3s include the opening cysteine and the closing phenylalanine or tryptophan. The order of the fields is J gene, V gene, clone size, CDR3 protein. The listing skips clone size in some rows; elsewhere it reads once, few, many or a size class.

J gene: TRBJ2-7; V gene: TRBV28; clone size: -; CDR3 protein: CASSAFSSSSYEQYF
J gene: TRBJ2-7; V gene: TRBV7-9; clone size: -; CDR3 protein: CATSGSSYEQYF
J gene: TRBJ2-2; V gene: TRBV5-1; clone size: -; CDR3 protein: CASSLTGVGTGELFF
J gene: TRBJ1-2; V gene: TRBV27; clone size: few; CDR3 protein: CASSPGLNYGYTF
J gene: TRBJ1-2; V gene: TRBV14; clone size: -; CDR3 protein: CASSQFLSYGYTF
J gene: TRBJ2-3; V gene: TRBV9; clone size: few; CDR3 protein: CASSDLPTGDTDTQYF
J gene: TRBJ2-5; V gene: TRBV30; clone size: -; CDR3 protein: CAWSTGTTGGKTQYF
J gene: TRBJ1-1; V gene: TRBV5-1; clone size: -; CDR3 protein: CASSLGQPTEAFF
J gene: TRBJ2-1; V gene: TRBV18; clone size: few; CDR3 protein: CASSYLSGRYNEQFF
J gene: TRBJ2-2; V gene: TRBV29-1; clone size: -; CDR3 protein: CSVEGSGQGFTGELFF
J gene: TRBJ1-5; V gene: TRBV6-6; clone size: -; CDR3 protein: CASAPTGGSNQPQHF
J gene: TRBJ1-2; V gene: TRBV3-1/TRBV3-2; clone size: -; CDR3 protein: CASAGGIQGVGYGYTF
J gene: TRBJ1-5; V gene: TRBV19; clone size: once; CDR3 protein: CASLGGTEDFDQPQHF